A single T cell receptor beta chain is shown here with its context. Its antigen has not been determined. Mismatch with germline at one junction end may stem from a read error. The data derive from a study of shared T cell receptors in the human thymus (dated by TCRdb to the early 2020s). Regarding the research as a whole: The study examined how self-reactive, shared T-cell receptor alpha chains are generated in the human thymus.

The CDR3 spans 13 residues, from the cysteine through the phenylalanine. Of all the DNA, just the CDR3 is kept, 39 bases in frame from base 1. The germline V gene (reference sequence) yields SSHAT for CDR1 and FNYEAQ for CDR2. Libraries were made using the immunoSEQ multiplex PCR assay. The table was pulled from immuneACCESS by TCRdb, which kept in-frame rearrangements only. Such tables lose some clones; where checked, under half of the loss comes from unresolved V genes, and the rest has no known cause. This sample is represented by 640,000 or so clones; approximately 87% of them were singletons. Roughly 0.0086% of the sample comes from the top ten. The same specimen was also included in a second study, on human thymus T cells. As described in the second report: The donors were immunologically healthy infants in Finland who had open corrective cardiac surgery for congenital heart defects. Thymus tissue was obtained as surgical resects removed during corrective cardiac surgery. V and J gene segment usage appeared biased in both thymic and peripheral blood repertoires. The related research found that thymic TCR repertoires overlapped highly between unrelated individuals. The study characterized TCR alpha and beta repertoires from under ten infant thymus samples and a few related peripheral blood samples. Donor ages ranged from roughly 6 to 250 days, and the cohort comprised more than 5 male and a couple of female infants. After being mechanically released from the tissue, thymocytes were kept at -70 degrees C in pellets of roughly 10-30 million cells. A QIAsymphony instrument was used to extract genomic DNA from the frozen cell pellets. TCRB and TCRAD loci were amplified from a standardized quantity of quality-controlled genomic DNA using the immunoSEQ multiplex PCR assay. The amplicons spanned the V(D)J region and were long enough to cover the CDR3 and allow V and J genes to be identified. Through the commercial immunoSEQ service, the amplicons were sequenced on an Illumina platform. Corrections for primer bias and sequencing errors followed previously described methods, while TCRAD and TCRB definitions were based on the IMGT database. The repertoires were analysed using immunoSEQ Analyzer 3.0 and VDJTools for basic statistics, V/J segment usage, diversity estimates, rarefaction and pairwise overlap. Chao1, ChaoE, Efron-Thisted, Shannon and inverse Simpson indices were used to estimate diversity, which was also estimated on datasets down-sampled to the smallest sample. Repertoire overlap was determined by strict matching of CDR3 nucleotide sequence, V gene and J gene, and Jaccard-based multidimensional scaling clustering was applied. On average, thymus samples yielded 810,000 or so unique TCRB clonotypes, whereas blood samples yielded about 84,000.

The specimen sequenced was thymocytes. This clonotype was obtained from a boy under three years old with a congenital heart defect. Donor details come from another sample of the same person, matched by shared clones. The V gene is TRBV7-7 and the J gene is TRBJ2-7; the D gene is possibly TRBD1, with 5 bases matching. The CDR3 corresponds to CASSLKQGSKQYF. The DNA reads TGTGCTAGCAGCTTAAAGCAGGGTTCAAAGCAGTACTTC.